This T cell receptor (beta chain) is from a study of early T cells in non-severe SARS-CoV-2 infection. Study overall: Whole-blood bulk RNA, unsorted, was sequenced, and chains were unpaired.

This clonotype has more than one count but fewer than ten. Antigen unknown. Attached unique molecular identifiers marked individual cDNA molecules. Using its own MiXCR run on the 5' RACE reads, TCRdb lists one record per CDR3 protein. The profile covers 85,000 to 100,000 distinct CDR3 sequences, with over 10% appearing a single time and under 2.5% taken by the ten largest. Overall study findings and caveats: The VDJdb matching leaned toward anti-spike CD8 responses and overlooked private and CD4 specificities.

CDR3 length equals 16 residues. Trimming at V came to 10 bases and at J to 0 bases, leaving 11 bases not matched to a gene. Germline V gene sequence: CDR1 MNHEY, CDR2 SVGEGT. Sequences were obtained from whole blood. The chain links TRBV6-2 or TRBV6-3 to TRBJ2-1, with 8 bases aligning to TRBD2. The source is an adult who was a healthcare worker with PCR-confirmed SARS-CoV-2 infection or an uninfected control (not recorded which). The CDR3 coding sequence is TGTGCCACCCGCCTTCGGGGGGGGCTCTCCTACAATGAGCAGTTCTTC. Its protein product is CATRLRGGLSYNEQFF.